This paragraph covers one T cell receptor (beta chain) sequence. Its antigen remains unidentified. TCRdb's table, derived via immunoSEQ multiplex PCR, lists solely in-frame clones and lacks some. The repertoire holds around 150,000 clones, 91% seen once, with around 1.3% in the top ten. This entry is derived from a study of T cell responses to AZD1222 COVID-19 vaccine. Study-level findings and limits: Epitopes outside B.1.351 and B.1.1.7 mutated regions reportedly drew nearly half of spike TCRs. At baseline, seropositivity was found in only 6 or 7 AZD1222 recipients. The span of vaccine-associated CD4 TCRs extended across spike, with dominance at 160-218 and 743-854.

The ends were cut back, 0 bases at V and 0 bases at J, with 10 bases in the middle. Germline-derived CDR1 and CDR2 are LNHNV and YYDKDF (reference sequence). The CDR3 consists of 16 residues. Sequencing used peripheral blood, obtained 28 days after the second AZD1222 dose. V is TRBV15 and J is TRBJ2-3; perhaps TRBD1 as D (6 bases). The TCR comes from an adult who received the AZD1222 COVID-19 vaccine. The CDR3 here is CATSRDRGSSTDTQYF. CDR3 bases: TGTGCCACCAGCAGAGACAGGGGCTCTAGCACAGATACGCAGTATTTT.